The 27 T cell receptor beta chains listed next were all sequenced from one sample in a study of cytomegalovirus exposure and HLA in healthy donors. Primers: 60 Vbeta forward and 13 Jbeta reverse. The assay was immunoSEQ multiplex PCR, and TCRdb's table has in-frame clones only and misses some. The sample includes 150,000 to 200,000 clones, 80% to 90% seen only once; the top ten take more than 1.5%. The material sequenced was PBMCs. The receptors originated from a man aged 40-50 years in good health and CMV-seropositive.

The CDR3, as DNA: TGTGCCAGCAGTCGCCGTTGGACGGGAACCTACGAGCAGTACTTC. Amino acid sequence: CASSRRWTGTYEQYF. This chain links TRBV27 with TRBJ2-7; D is perhaps TRBD2 (5 bases). CDR3 length equals 15 residues. V lost 5 bases and J 2 bases, leaving 16 bases between the germline ends. Per germline, CDR1 MNHEY and CDR2 SMNVEV (reference sequence).

The CDR3 DNA is TGTGCCAGCAGCCGGACAGGGCATAATGAGCAGTTCTTC. Residues: CASSRTGHNEQFF. This chain connects TRBV6-5 to TRBJ2-1, with TRBD1 matching over 8 bases. CDR1 is MNHEY, CDR2 SVGAGI, per germline. J lost 7 bases, V lost 6 bases, and 5 bases had no gene match. The CDR3 contains 13 residues.

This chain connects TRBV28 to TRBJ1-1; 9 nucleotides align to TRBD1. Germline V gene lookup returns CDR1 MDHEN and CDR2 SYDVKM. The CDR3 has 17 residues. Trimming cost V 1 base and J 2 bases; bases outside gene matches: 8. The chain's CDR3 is CASSLLQGASPNTEAFF. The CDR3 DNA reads TGTGCCAGCAGTTTATTACAGGGGGCCTCTCCAAACACTGAAGCTTTCTTT.

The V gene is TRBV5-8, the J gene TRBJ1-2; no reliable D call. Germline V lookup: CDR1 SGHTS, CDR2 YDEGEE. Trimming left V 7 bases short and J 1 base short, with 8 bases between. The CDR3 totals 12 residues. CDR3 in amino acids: CASGEVNYGYTF. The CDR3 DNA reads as TGTGCCAGCGGGGAGGTTAACTATGGCTACACCTTC.

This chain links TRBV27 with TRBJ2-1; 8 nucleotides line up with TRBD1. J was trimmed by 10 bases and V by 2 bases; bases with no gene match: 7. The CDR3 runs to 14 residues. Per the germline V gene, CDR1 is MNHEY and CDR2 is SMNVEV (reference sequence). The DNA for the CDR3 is TGTGCCAGCAGTTTACGGGACAGGTTGGGGGAGCAGTTCTTC. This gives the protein CASSLRDRLGEQFF.

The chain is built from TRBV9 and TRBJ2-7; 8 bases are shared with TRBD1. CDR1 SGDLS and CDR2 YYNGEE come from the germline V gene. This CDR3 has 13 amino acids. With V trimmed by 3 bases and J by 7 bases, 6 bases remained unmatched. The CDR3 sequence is CASSDQQGVEQYF. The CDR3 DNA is TGTGCCAGCAGCGACCAACAGGGGGTGGAGCAGTACTTC. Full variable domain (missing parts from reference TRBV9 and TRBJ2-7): DSGVTQTPKHLITATGQRVTLRCSPRSGDLSVYWYQQSLDQGLQFLIQYYNGEERAKGNILERFSAQQFPDLHSELNLSSLELGDSALYFCASSDQQGVEQYFGPGTRLTVT.

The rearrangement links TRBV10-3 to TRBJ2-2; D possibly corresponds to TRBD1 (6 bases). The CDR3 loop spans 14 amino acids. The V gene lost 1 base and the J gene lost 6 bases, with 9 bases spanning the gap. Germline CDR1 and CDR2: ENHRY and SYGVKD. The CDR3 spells CAISELTGSGELFF. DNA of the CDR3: TGTGCCATCAGTGAGTTAACAGGGTCCGGGGAGCTGTTTTTT.

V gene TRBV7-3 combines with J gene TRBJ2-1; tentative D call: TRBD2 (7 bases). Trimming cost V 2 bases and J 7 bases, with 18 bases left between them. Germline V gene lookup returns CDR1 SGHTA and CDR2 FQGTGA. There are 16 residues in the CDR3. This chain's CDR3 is CASSLVVGGGLNEQFF. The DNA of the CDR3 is TGTGCCAGCAGCTTAGTAGTAGGGGGAGGGCTTAATGAGCAGTTCTTC.

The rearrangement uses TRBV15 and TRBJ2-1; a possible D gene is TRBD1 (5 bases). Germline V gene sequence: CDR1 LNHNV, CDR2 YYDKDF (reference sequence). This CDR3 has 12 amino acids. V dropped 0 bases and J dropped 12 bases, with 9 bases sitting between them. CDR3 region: CATSRDLRAQFF. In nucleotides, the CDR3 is TGTGCCACCAGCAGAGATCTCAGGGCGCAGTTCTTC.

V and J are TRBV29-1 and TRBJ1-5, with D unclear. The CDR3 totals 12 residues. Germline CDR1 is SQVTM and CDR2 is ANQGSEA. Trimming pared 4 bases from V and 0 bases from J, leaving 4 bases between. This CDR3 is CSVASSNQPQHF. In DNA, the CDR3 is TGCAGCGTTGCGTCTAGCAATCAGCCCCAGCATTTT.

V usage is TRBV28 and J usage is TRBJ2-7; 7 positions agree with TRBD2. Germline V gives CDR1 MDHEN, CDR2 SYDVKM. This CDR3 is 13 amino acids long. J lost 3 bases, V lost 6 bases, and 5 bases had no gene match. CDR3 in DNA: TGTGCCAGCAGGCTAGCGGAAAACTACGAGCAGTACTTC. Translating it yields CASRLAENYEQYF.

CDR3 loop: CASRSQGGTGELFF. The CDR3 DNA is TGCGCCAGCAGGTCCCAGGGAGGCACCGGGGAGCTGTTTTTT. The chain combines TRBV5-1 with TRBJ2-2; maybe TRBD2 (6 bases). Germline V gene sequence: CDR1 SGHRS, CDR2 YFSETQ. Between the trimmed V and J ends, which lost 5 bases and 4 bases, there was a span of 12 bases. CDR3 size: 14 residues. The whole variable domain, remainder taken from reference TRBV5-1 and TRBJ2-2, is KAGVTQTPRYLIKTRGQQVTLSCSPISGHRSVSWYQQTPGQGLQFLFEYFSETQRNKGNFPGRFSGRQFSNSRSEMNVSTLELGDSALYLCASRSQGGTGELFFGEGSRLTVL.

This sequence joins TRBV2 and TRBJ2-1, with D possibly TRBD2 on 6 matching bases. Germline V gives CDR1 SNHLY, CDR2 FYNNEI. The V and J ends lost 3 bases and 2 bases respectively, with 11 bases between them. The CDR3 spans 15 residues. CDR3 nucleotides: TGTGCCAGCAGTGAGGGGACTCCCGCCTACAATGAGCAGTTCTTC. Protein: CASSEGTPAYNEQFF.

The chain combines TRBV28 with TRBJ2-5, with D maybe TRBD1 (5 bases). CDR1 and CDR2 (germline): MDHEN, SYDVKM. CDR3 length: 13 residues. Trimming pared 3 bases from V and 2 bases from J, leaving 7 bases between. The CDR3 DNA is TGTGCCAGCAGTTTCCCAGGGCAAGAGACCCAGTACTTC. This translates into CASSFPGQETQYF.

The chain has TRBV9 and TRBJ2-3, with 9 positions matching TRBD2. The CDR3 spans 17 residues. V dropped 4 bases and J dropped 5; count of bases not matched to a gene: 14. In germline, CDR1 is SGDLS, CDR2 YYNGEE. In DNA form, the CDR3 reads TGTGCCAGCAGCACCCCCCCTATAGCGGGAGAGGGAGATACGCAGTATTTT. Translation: CASSTPPIAGEGDTQYF.

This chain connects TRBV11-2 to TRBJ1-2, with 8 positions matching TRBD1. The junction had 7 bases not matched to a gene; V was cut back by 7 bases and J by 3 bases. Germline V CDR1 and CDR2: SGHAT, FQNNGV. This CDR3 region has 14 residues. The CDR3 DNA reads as TGTGCCAGCACTAGACAGGGGTTTTACTATGGCTACACCTTC. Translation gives CASTRQGFYYGYTF.

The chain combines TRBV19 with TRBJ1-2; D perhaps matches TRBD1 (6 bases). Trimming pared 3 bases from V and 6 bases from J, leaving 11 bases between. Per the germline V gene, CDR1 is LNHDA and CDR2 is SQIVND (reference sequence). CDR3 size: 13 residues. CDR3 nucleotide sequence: TGTGCCAGTAGTATCATGGCAGGGGATGGCTACACCTTC. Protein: CASSIMAGDGYTF.

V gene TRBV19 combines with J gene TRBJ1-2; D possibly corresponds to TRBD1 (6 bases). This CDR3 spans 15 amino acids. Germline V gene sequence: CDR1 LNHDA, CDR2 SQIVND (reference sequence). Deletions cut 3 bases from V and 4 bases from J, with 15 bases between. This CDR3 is CASSMAERGGYGYTF. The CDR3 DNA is TGTGCCAGTAGTATGGCAGAAAGAGGGGGCTATGGCTACACCTTC.

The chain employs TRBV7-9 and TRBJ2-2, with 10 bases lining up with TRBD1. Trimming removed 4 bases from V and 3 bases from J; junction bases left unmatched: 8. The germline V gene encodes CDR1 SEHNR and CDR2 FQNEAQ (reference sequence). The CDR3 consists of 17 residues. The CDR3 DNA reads TGTGCCAGCAGCTCCCCCTCGGGGACAGGGGACACCGGGGAGCTGTTTTTT. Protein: CASSSPSGTGDTGELFF.

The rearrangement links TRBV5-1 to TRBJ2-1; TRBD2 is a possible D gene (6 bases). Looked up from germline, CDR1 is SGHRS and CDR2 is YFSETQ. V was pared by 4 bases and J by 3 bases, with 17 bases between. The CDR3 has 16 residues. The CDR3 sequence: CASSLSPGLLYNEQFF. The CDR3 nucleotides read TGCGCCAGCAGCCTTTCTCCGGGACTGCTCTACAATGAGCAGTTCTTC.

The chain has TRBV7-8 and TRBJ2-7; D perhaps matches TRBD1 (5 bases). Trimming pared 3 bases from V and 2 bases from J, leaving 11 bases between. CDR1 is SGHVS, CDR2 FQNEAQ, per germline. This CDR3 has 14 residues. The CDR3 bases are TGTGCCAGCAGCTTTGAAGGGGTACCCTACGAGCAGTACTTC. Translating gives CASSFEGVPYEQYF.

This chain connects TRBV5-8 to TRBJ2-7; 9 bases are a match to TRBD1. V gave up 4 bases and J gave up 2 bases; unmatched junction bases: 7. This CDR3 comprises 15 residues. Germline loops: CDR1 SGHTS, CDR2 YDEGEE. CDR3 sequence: CASSRGQGPTYEQYF. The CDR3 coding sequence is TGTGCCAGCAGCAGGGGACAGGGCCCAACCTACGAGCAGTACTTC. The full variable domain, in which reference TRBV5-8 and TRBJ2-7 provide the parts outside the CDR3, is EAGVTQSPTHLIKTRGQQATLRCSPISGHTSVYWYQQALGLGLQFLLWYDEGEERNRGNFPPRFSGRQFPNYSSELNVNALELEDSALYLCASSRGQGPTYEQYFGPGTRLTVT.

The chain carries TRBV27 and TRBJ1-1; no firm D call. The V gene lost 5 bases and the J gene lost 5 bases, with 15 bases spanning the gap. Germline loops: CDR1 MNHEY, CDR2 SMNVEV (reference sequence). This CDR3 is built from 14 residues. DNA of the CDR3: TGTGCCAGCAGTCCCACCCCCCGAGGGACTGAAGCTTTCTTT. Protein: CASSPTPRGTEAFF.

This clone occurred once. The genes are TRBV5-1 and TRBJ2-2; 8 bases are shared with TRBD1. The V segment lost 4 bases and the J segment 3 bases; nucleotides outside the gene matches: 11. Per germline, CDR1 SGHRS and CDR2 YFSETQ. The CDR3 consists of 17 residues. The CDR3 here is CASSQTTGGPHTGELFF. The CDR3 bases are TGCGCCAGCAGCCAAACCACAGGGGGGCCTCACACCGGGGAGCTGTTTTTT. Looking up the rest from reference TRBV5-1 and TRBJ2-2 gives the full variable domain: KAGVTQTPRYLIKTRGQQVTLSCSPISGHRSVSWYQQTPGQGLQFLFEYFSETQRNKGNFPGRFSGRQFSNSRSEMNVSTLELGDSALYLCASSQTTGGPHTGELFFGEGSRLTVL.

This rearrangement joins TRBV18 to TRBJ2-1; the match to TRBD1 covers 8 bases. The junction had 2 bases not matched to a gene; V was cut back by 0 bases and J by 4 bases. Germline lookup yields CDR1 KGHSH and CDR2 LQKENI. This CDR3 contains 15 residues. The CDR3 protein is CASSPPGTGYNEQFF. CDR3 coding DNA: TGTGCCAGCTCACCACCGGGGACAGGATACAATGAGCAGTTCTTC.

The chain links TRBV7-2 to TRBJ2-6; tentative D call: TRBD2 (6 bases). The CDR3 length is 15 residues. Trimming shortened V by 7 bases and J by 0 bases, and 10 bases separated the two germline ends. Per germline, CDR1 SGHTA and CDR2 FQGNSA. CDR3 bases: TGTGCCAGCAACCCCGGGGGCTCTGGGGCCAACGTCCTGACTTTC. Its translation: CASNPGGSGANVLTF.

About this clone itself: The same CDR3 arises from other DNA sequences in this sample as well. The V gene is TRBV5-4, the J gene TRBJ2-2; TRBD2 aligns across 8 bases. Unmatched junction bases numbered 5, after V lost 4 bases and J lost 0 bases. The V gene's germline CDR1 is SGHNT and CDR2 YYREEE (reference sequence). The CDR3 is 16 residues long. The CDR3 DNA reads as TGTGCCAGCAGCCGTCTAGCGGGCGCGAACACCGGGGAGCTGTTTTTT. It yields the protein CASSRLAGANTGELFF.